The source of this T cell receptor (beta chain) is a study of T cells after yellow fever vaccination. Study at large: Preparation of fractions with low cell numbers was performed using SMART-Seq v4 Ultra Low Input. General study results and limits: The booster response re-showed most primary clones: 96% CD4, roughly 91% CD8. Abundant bulk-derived clonotypes could contaminate FACS-sorted repertoires.

TCRdb fed the 5' RACE reads into MiXCR, producing one record per CDR3 protein. The table includes hundreds of thousands of distinct CDR3 sequences, roughly 12% detected once. The sample holds a few counts of this clonotype. The antigen remains undetermined. The CDR3 is 14 amino acids. CDR1 is ENHRY, CDR2 SYGVKD, per germline. With 6 bases clipped from V and 2 bases from J, the junction kept 1 base outside the gene matches. The sample consisted of PBMCs, taken on the day of the yellow fever booster vaccination. The V gene is TRBV10-3, the J gene TRBJ2-7; TRBD2 matches at 13 bases. The sequence was obtained from a man under 40 who received the YFV17D yellow fever vaccine. CDR3 bases: TGTGCCATCAGGGGACTAGCGGGAACCTACGAGCAGTACTTC. It yields the protein CAIRGLAGTYEQYF.